This T cell receptor (beta chain) was sequenced during a study of CD8 T cells in Susac syndrome. Study summary: Blood was drawn from Susac syndrome patients while they were therapy-naive, on corticosteroids, or on intravenous immunoglobulin alone.

The junction had 10 bases not matched to a gene; V was cut back by 4 bases and J by 1 base. CDR1 is WSHSY and CDR2 is SAAADI in the germline V gene. This CDR3 region has 17 residues. When the RNA was reverse transcribed, random hexamers were used with an input of about 0.45 to 1 ug. Each CDR3 protein gets one entry after TCRdb re-called the immunoSEQ multiplex PCR reads with MiXCR. The top ten hold over 0.095% of the sample, which has under 200,000 distinct CDR3 sequences, 94% seen once. This clonotype originated in a human donor with Susac syndrome. Input material: CD4+ T cells from PBMCs. The V call is TRBV10-2, the J call TRBJ2-3; TRBD2 aligns across 8 bases. This chain's CDR3 is CASSVGSGARGTDTQYF. The DNA of the CDR3 is TGCGCCAGCAGTGTTGGTAGCGGGGCCCGTGGCACAGATACGCAGTATTTT.